The 27 T cell receptor beta chains below come from one sample, sequenced in a study of T cell responses to AZD1222 COVID-19 vaccine. Sequencing was performed with immunoSEQ multiplex PCR; in TCRdb, only in-frame clones are kept and a portion is missing. The data show approximately 97,000 clones, roughly 84% seen once. The material sequenced was peripheral blood, taken on day 0 of AZD1222 vaccination. These receptors were obtained from an adult in good health.

This clone has a handful of counts. The chain employs TRBV19 and TRBJ1-6; a weak D match, TRBD1 (6 bases). Germline CDR1 reads LNHDA; CDR2 reads SQIVND (reference sequence). The CDR3 totals 18 residues. V was pared by 3 bases and J by 7 bases, with 22 bases between. The CDR3 sequence: CASSIFPGTRTMNSPLHF. As DNA, the CDR3 is TGTGCCAGTAGTATTTTCCCCGGGACACGGACCATGAATTCACCCCTCCACTTT.

In its sample, this clone was seen a few times. This chain joins TRBV11-1 and TRBJ1-1, with unresolved D. Between the trimmed V and J ends, which lost 5 bases and 5 bases, there was a span of 12 bases. The CDR3 sequence is 13 residues long. Germline V lookup: CDR1 SGHAT, CDR2 FQDESV (reference sequence). The CDR3 coding sequence is TGTGCCAGCAGCCCCTTGGAGTGGACTGAAGCTTTCTTT. The encoded protein is CASSPLEWTEAFF.

This clone has just one count. V usage is TRBV6-2 or TRBV6-3 and J usage is TRBJ1-1; 7 bases fit TRBD1. Germline loops: CDR1 MNHEY, CDR2 SVGEGT. The V segment lost 3 bases and the J segment 8 bases; nucleotides outside the gene matches: 9. The CDR3 sequence is 14 residues long. The CDR3 loop is CASSYEPGQTEAFF. For the CDR3, the DNA is TGTGCCAGCAGTTATGAACCGGGACAGACGGAAGCTTTCTTT.

A single count supports this clone. This chain connects TRBV7-9 to TRBJ1-2; D perhaps matches TRBD1 (5 bases). The CDR3 consists of 14 residues. CDR1 is SEHNR and CDR2 is FQNEAQ in the germline V gene (reference sequence). V dropped 7 bases and J dropped 4 bases, with 16 bases sitting between them. The CDR3 sequence is CASTPGGTFYGYTF. DNA for the CDR3: TGTGCCAGCACCCCCGGAGGGACCTTCTATGGCTACACCTTC.

This clone occurred once. V usage is TRBV3-1 (or the pseudogene TRBV3-2) and J usage is TRBJ2-1; 10 bases line up with TRBD2. This CDR3 has 15 amino acids. CDR1 and CDR2 (germline): LGHDT, YNNKEL (reference sequence). The junction had 5 bases not matched to a gene; V was cut back by 2 bases and J by 7 bases. This CDR3 reads CASSQLLAGLNEQFF. For the CDR3, the DNA is TGTGCCAGCAGCCAACTACTAGCGGGATTGAATGAGCAGTTCTTC.

The J gene is TRBJ2-1, the V gene TRBV7-3; the D gene could be TRBD1 or TRBD2 (5 bases each). The CDR3 length is 17 residues. Per germline, CDR1 SGHTA and CDR2 FQGTGA. Trimming removed 1 base from V and 5 bases from J, with 18 bases in between. CDR3 nucleotide sequence: TGTGCCAGCAGCTTAATTCCCCGGACTGAAGGGGACAATGAGCAGTTCTTC. It codes for CASSLIPRTEGDNEQFF.

This chain links TRBV9 with TRBJ1-6; 7 positions agree with TRBD1. Germline loops: CDR1 SGDLS, CDR2 YYNGEE. The CDR3 is 14 amino acids. The trim removed 4 bases at V and 9 bases at J, leaving 7 bases unmatched. The CDR3 nucleotides read TGTGCCAGCAGCTTCGGACCAGGGGGTTCACCCCTCCACTTT. Encoded protein: CASSFGPGGSPLHF.

V usage is TRBV19 and J usage is TRBJ1-6; a weak D match, TRBD1 (6 bases). This CDR3 has 13 residues. Per germline, CDR1 LNHDA and CDR2 SQIVND (reference sequence). V shed 8 bases and J shed 17 bases, with 22 bases lying between them. The CDR3 nucleotides are TGTGCCAGTGCGGAACAGGGATCAGTGCCGGTCCACTTT. Residues: CASAEQGSVPVHF.

This clone has just one count. The chain employs TRBV19 and TRBJ1-1; D may be TRBD1 (5 bases). Trimming took 7 bases from V and 0 from J, leaving 9 bases between them. Germline-derived CDR1 and CDR2 are LNHDA and SQIVND (reference sequence). The CDR3 spans 13 residues. Here the CDR3 reads CASTTTVNTEAFF. As DNA, the CDR3 is TGTGCCAGTACCACGACAGTGAACACTGAAGCTTTCTTT.

J is TRBJ1-6 and V is TRBV28, with a weak D call TRBD1 (5 bases). The CDR3 sequence is 15 residues long. V shed 7 bases and J shed 2 bases, with 12 bases lying between them. The germline gives CDR1 MDHEN, CDR2 SYDVKM. The CDR3 spells CASTGRGPYNSPLHF. Written as DNA, the CDR3 is TGTGCCAGCACCGGTAGGGGACCCTATAATTCACCCCTCCACTTT.

The chain uses TRBV28 and TRBJ1-2; D is ambiguous. In germline, CDR1 is MDHEN, CDR2 SYDVKM. V was trimmed by 4 bases and J by 0 bases, leaving 15 bases between them. There are 16 residues in the CDR3. In nucleotides, the CDR3 is TGTGCCAGCAGTTCCCCGGGTCGGGGAGCTAACTATGGCTACACCTTC. Amino acids: CASSSPGRGANYGYTF.

The chain carries TRBV27 and TRBJ1-5; a weak D match, TRBD1 (5 bases). Germline V gene lookup returns CDR1 MNHEY and CDR2 SMNVEV (reference sequence). The CDR3 has 14 amino acids. Trimming took off 6 bases at V and 6 bases at J, with 15 bases between the two ends. CDR3 in DNA: TGTGCCAGCAGCTCTTCAGGGTTCGGTCAGCCCCAGCATTTT. It is translated as CASSSSGFGQPQHF.

This chain connects TRBV27 to TRBJ2-7; no clear D gene. The germline CDR1 and CDR2 sequences are MNHEY and SMNVEV (reference sequence). V lost 4 bases, J lost 6 bases, and 7 bases lay in between. The CDR3 sequence is 11 residues long. The CDR3 DNA follows: TGTGCCAGCAGTTCAGTCGGCGAGCAGTACTTC. It specifies CASSSVGEQYF.

As DNA, the CDR3 is TGTGCCAGCACCCTCAGTGAGGGGACTGGAAACACCATATATTTT. This translates into CASTLSEGTGNTIYF. The chain couples TRBV7-8 to TRBJ1-3; a possible D gene is TRBD1 (5 bases). V shed 7 bases and J shed 2 bases, with 15 bases lying between them. The CDR3 has 15 amino acids. Germline-derived CDR1 and CDR2 are SGHVS and FQNEAQ.

As to this clone: Different DNA sequences within this sample yield the same CDR3. This sequence joins TRBV19 and TRBJ1-1, with unresolved D. The germline V gene encodes CDR1 LNHDA and CDR2 SQIVND (reference sequence). The CDR3 is 11 amino acids. The germline V and J ends were trimmed by 5 bases and 6 bases, with 7 bases remaining between them. The DNA of the CDR3 is TGTGCCAGTAGTTTCTGGGCTGAAGCTTTCTTT. This gives the protein CASSFWAEAFF. Variable domain in full (rest from reference TRBV19 and TRBJ1-1): DGGITQSPKYLFRKEGQNVTLSCEQNLNHDAMYWYRQDPGQGLRLIYYSQIVNDFQKGDIAEGYSVSREKKESFPLTVTSAQKNPTAFYLCASSFWAEAFFGQGTRLTVV.

The chain employs TRBV12-2 and TRBJ2-7; the table calls TRBD2, which could not be checked here. TRBV12-2 is a pseudogene locus. The CDR3 sequence is 21 residues long. The CDR3 sequence: CASRTGEANGRGGRSSYEQYF. As DNA, the CDR3 is TGTGCAAGTCGCACCGGGGAAGCGAACGGAAGGGGGGGCCGTAGCTCCTACGAGCAGTACTTC.

The chain's CDR3 is CASSLAPNTGELFF. CDR3 bases: TGTGCCAGCTCCCTAGCGCCGAACACCGGGGAGCTGTTTTTT. This chain uses TRBV2 with TRBJ2-2; tentatively, D is TRBD2 (6 bases). This CDR3 contains 14 residues. From germline, CDR1 is SNHLY and CDR2 FYNNEI. Trimming pared 8 bases from V and 0 bases from J, leaving 10 bases between. Complete variable domain (other parts from reference TRBV2 and TRBJ2-2): EPEVTQTPSHQVTQMGQEVILRCVPISNHLYFYWYRQILGQKVEFLVSFYNNEISEKSEIFDDQFSVERPDGSNFTLKIRSTKLEDSAMYFCASSLAPNTGELFFGEGSRLTVL.

The chain joins TRBV7-2 to TRBJ2-7; D possibly corresponds to TRBD1 (5 bases). Germline-derived CDR1 and CDR2 are SGHTA and FQGNSA. The CDR3 is made up of 14 amino acids. V lost 3 bases to trimming and J lost 2 bases, with 11 bases between them. Here the CDR3 reads CASSFDRGTYEQYF. DNA of the CDR3: TGTGCCAGCAGCTTTGATAGGGGTACCTACGAGCAGTACTTC.

The chain employs TRBV4-3 and TRBJ1-2; weak D call: TRBD1 (5 bases). V lost 5 bases and J 2 bases, leaving 15 bases between the germline ends. The CDR3 runs to 15 residues. The germline CDR1 and CDR2 sequences are LGHNA and YSLEER. Here the CDR3 reads CASSVGTHQNYGYTF. The CDR3 coding sequence is TGCGCCAGCAGCGTCGGGACCCATCAAAACTATGGCTACACCTTC.

CDR3 in amino acids: CASSSPEGGQGSGHEQYF. Here the CDR3 DNA reads TGTGCCAGCAGCTCCCCAGAGGGGGGACAGGGGTCGGGTCACGAGCAGTACTTC. The genes are TRBV21-1 and TRBJ2-7; the table calls TRBD1, which could not be checked here. TRBV21-1 is an annotated pseudogene. This CDR3 has 18 residues.

This clone appeared a single time. The rearrangement uses TRBV6-5 and TRBJ1-1; 9 bases fit TRBD1. The germline V gene has CDR1 MNHEY and CDR2 SVGAGI. V lost 0 bases, J lost 1 base, and 3 bases stayed unmatched. This CDR3 has 16 residues. The CDR3 here is CASSYSSDRGNTEAFF. CDR3 sequence (DNA): TGTGCCAGCAGTTACTCTTCGGACAGGGGGAACACTGAAGCTTTCTTT.

The chain couples TRBV6-5 to TRBJ1-1; tentatively, D is TRBD1 (6 bases). The CDR3 has 13 amino acids. Trimming removed 7 bases from V and 1 base from J, with 10 bases in between. Looked up from germline, CDR1 is MNHEY and CDR2 is SVGAGI. The CDR3 reads CASTLGGNTEAFF. CDR3 nucleotides: TGTGCCAGCACCTTAGGGGGGAACACTGAAGCTTTCTTT.

The rearrangement links TRBV19 to TRBJ1-2; D is unresolved. V lost 4 bases to trimming and J lost 4 bases, with 16 bases between them. The CDR3 totals 15 residues. Germline V CDR1 and CDR2: LNHDA, SQIVND (reference sequence). This CDR3 is CASSTVTTSRYGYTF. The CDR3 coding sequence is TGTGCCAGTAGTACCGTTACAACAAGTCGCTATGGCTACACCTTC.

This rearrangement joins TRBV7-3 to TRBJ1-1; D uncertain. Germline V gene lookup returns CDR1 SGHTA and CDR2 FQGTGA. V was cut by 2 bases and J by 5 bases, with 9 bases left in between. This CDR3 contains 13 residues. CDR3 sequence reads: CASSLSGATEAFF. CDR3 bases: TGTGCCAGCAGCTTATCCGGTGCGACTGAAGCTTTCTTT.

V gene TRBV6-5 combines with J gene TRBJ1-2; perhaps TRBD1 as D (5 bases). Trimming stripped 6 bases from V and 5 bases from J, with 10 bases between. The CDR3 consists of 12 residues. Germline-derived CDR1 and CDR2 are MNHEY and SVGAGI. The CDR3 loop reads CASRGREYGYTF. DNA of the CDR3: TGTGCCAGCAGGGGGCGCGAGTATGGCTACACCTTC.

V usage is TRBV27 and J usage is TRBJ1-1; a weak D match, TRBD1 (6 bases). The CDR3 has 14 residues. V gave up 5 bases and J gave up 0 bases, with 10 bases separating them. Looked up from germline, CDR1 is MNHEY and CDR2 is SMNVEV (reference sequence). The CDR3 DNA reads as TGTGCCAGCAGTAGGGGGGGGGTGAACACTGAAGCTTTCTTT. Protein: CASSRGGVNTEAFF.

This clone was recorded only once. The rearrangement joins TRBV28 to TRBJ2-7; D may be TRBD2 (5 bases). There are 11 residues in the CDR3. V was clipped by 5 bases and J by 3 bases, with 5 bases between them. From germline, CDR1 is MDHEN and CDR2 SYDVKM. This CDR3 is CASSRGYEQYF. CDR3 bases: TGTGCCAGCAGTCGGGGCTACGAGCAGTACTTC.